This passage covers 10 T cell receptor beta chains from one sample sequenced in a study of T cell repertoires in cytomegalovirus infection. One entry per CDR3 protein results from TCRdb running MiXCR on the reads. The sample holds 380,000 or so distinct CDR3 sequences; about 35% are singletons and the top ten take approximately 13%. Their target antigens are unknown. This material consisted of cultured PBMCs, taken from culture after CMV antigen stimulation. All receptors derive from a human donor in good health (CMV status not recorded). Some clones in this sample may be carry-over from other donors' samples.

This clonotype has more than one count but fewer than ten. The V call is TRBV5-5, the J call TRBJ1-2; D may be TRBD1 (6 bases). The V end lost 2 bases, the J end lost 6 bases, and 14 bases lay between the germline ends. Germline CDR1 reads SGHKS; CDR2 reads YYEKEE (reference sequence). The CDR3 has 14 amino acids. CDR3 sequence: CASSFGGGLDGYTF. Here the CDR3 DNA reads TGTGCCAGCAGCTTTGGAGGGGGACTCGATGGCTACACCTTC.

This clonotype has a count of ten or more. This chain uses TRBV7-2 with TRBJ2-7, with a weak D call TRBD1 (6 bases). Germline V gives CDR1 SGHTA, CDR2 FQGNSA. This CDR3 comprises 13 residues. Trimming removed 7 bases from V and 3 bases from J, with 13 bases in between. The CDR3 region has the DNA TGTGCCAGCACCTCGAGCAGGGGCTACGAGCAGTACTTC. It is translated as CASTSSRGYEQYF.

The chain carries TRBV12-3 or TRBV12-4 and TRBJ1-1, with TRBD1 matching over 10 bases. CDR3 size: 15 residues. Trimming cost V 3 bases and J 4 bases; bases outside gene matches: 5. DNA for the CDR3: TGTGCCAGCAGTTTCGGGACAGGGGAAGGCACTGAAGCTTTCTTT. Translated: CASSFGTGEGTEAFF.

The sample holds a few counts of this clonotype. At one end, the junction sequence differs from germline, possibly due to a read error. V usage is TRBV28 and J usage is TRBJ2-1, with D possibly TRBD2 on 6 matching bases. Germline CDR1 is MDHEN and CDR2 is SYDVKM. CDR3 length equals 15 residues. CDR3: CASSPLRGSSNEQFF. CDR3 DNA: TGTGCCAGCAGTCCCCTGCGGGGTTCCTCCAATGAGCAGTTCTTC. The full variable domain, its missing parts supplied by reference TRBV28 and TRBJ2-1, is DVKVTQSSRYLVKRTGEKVFLECVQDMDHENMFWYRQDPGLGLRLIYFSYDVKMKEKGDIPEGYSVSREKKERFSLILESASTNQTSMYLCASSPLRGSSNEQFFGPGTRLTVL.

The V gene is TRBV7-2, the J gene TRBJ2-6, with TRBD2 matching over 13 bases. Germline trimming cut 4 bases from V and 0 bases from J; bases unmatched to any gene: 3. The germline V gene encodes CDR1 SGHTA and CDR2 FQGNSA. CDR3 length: 18 residues. CDR3 DNA sequence: TGTGCCAGCAGCTCGGGACTAGCGGGGTCCTCTGGGGCCAACGTCCTGACTTTC. Amino acids: CASSSGLAGSSGANVLTF.

This clonotype was found a few times. The rearrangement joins TRBV7-2 to TRBJ1-1; D is undetermined. Germline values: CDR1 SGHTA, CDR2 FQGNSA. This CDR3 is built from 14 residues. V shed 1 base and J shed 1 base, with 7 bases lying between them. The DNA for the CDR3 is TGTGCCAGCAGCTTAGAGGCATCGAACACTGAAGCTTTCTTT. This encodes CASSLEASNTEAFF.

The chain recombines TRBV6-8 with TRBJ2-3; 9 nucleotides align to TRBD1. Trimming cost V 4 bases and J 6 bases; bases outside gene matches: 8. CDR3 length: 15 amino acids. CDR1 is MNHGY and CDR2 is SAAAGT in the germline V gene. CDR3 sequence (DNA): TGTGCCAGCAGTTTCCGGGACAGGGAACATGATACGCAGTATTTT. It encodes CASSFRDREHDTQYF.

This clonotype was seen a handful of times. The V gene is TRBV23-1, the J gene TRBJ2-1, with 8 bases identical to TRBD1. TRBV23-1 is designated an ORF whose function remains uncertain. This CDR3 contains 15 residues. With 9 bases clipped from V and 7 bases from J, the junction kept 14 bases outside the gene matches. The CDR3 sequence: CARLFPGTGLNEQFF. CDR3 sequence (DNA): TGCGCCAGGCTCTTTCCCGGGACAGGCCTGAATGAGCAGTTCTTC.

The sample holds a few counts of this clonotype. V is TRBV12-3 or TRBV12-4 and J is TRBJ1-1; D might be TRBD1 (5 bases). This CDR3 is 16 amino acids long. V was trimmed by 2 bases and J by 1 base, leaving 14 bases between them. The CDR3 nucleotides read TGTGCCAGCAGTTTATCCGGGGGGATGAGGAACACTGAAGCTTTCTTT. Residues: CASSLSGGMRNTEAFF.

This clonotype ranks as medium-sized. V and J are TRBV7-2 and TRBJ2-7; TRBD2 might be the D (6 bases). The CDR3 is made up of 14 amino acids. Germline V gene sequence: CDR1 SGHTA, CDR2 FQGNSA. With 1 base removed from V and 1 base from J, the gap between germline ends came to 8 bases. This chain's CDR3 is CASSLGRGSYEQYV. The CDR3 coding sequence is TGTGCCAGCAGCTTAGGGCGGGGATCCTACGAGCAGTACGTC.